This T cell receptor (beta chain) came from a study of blood T cell repertoires in COVID-19. CDR1 is SNHLY and CDR2 is FYNNEI in the germline V gene. Trimming cost V 9 bases and J 5 bases, with 16 bases left between them. The CDR3 totals 14 residues. Method: immunoSEQ multiplex PCR; TCRdb's copy keeps in-frame clones and lacks some. The repertoire has roughly 110,000 clones, 80% to 85% of them found once; the top ten carry approximately 4.4%. This clone was seen only a few times. The sequencing input was peripheral blood. The receptor's source is a human donor in a cohort sampled during active COVID-19. The chain recombines TRBV2 with TRBJ2-2; the D gene is possibly TRBD2 (5 bases). In nucleotides, the CDR3 is TGTGCCAGTGGAACGGGGTCGCGGACCGGGGAGCTGTTTTTT. Protein: CASGTGSRTGELFF.